Listed below are T cell receptor beta chains from one sample, sequenced in a study of long-term antiretroviral therapy in people with HIV. The assay was immunoSEQ multiplex PCR, and TCRdb's table has in-frame clones only and misses some. The sample includes 25,000 to 30,000 clones, about 93% of them seen just once. The specimen was unsorted PBMCs, collected about 6.5 years after starting antiretroviral therapy. Receptor source: a woman aged 40-49 years with HIV. Each CDR3 is given with its conserved first and last residue.

V | CDR3
TRBV19 | CASSGWGRGGPGELFF
TRBV19 | CASSWAGGSSSTDTQYF
TRBV19 | CASSAKTGDGYGYTF
TRBV5-1 | CASSLGTGGIEKLFF
TRBV29-1 | CSVGATLADTQYF
TRBV10-3 | CATAELGYTF
TRBV7-7 | CASSSGGDLNEKLFF
TRBV29-1 | CSVVLSGETQYF
TRBV7-7 | CASSLGAGTEAFF
TRBV27 | CASSSGGGDTQYF
TRBV4-1 | CASSQDGTGNEKLFF
TRBV5-4 | CASSLAGDLDEQYF
TRBV6-5 | CASSYTRHAITF
TRBV10-1 | CASSTSLTGGFAEAFF
TRBV19 | CASSIGQTYQPQHF
TRBV29-1 | CSASEGNYGYTF
TRBV7-6 | CASSLGGHSDLANYGYTF
TRBV19 | CASRMGREISNQPQHF
TRBV27 | CASTHGETQYF
TRBV29-1 | CSVEVRGRSYEQYF
TRBV2 | CASRDLAGGPQETQYF
TRBV7-2 | CASSLAGQGNMDEQYF
TRBV7-9 | CASSLDDPEAFF
TRBV5-1 | CASSLSRQGNTEAFF
TRBV4-3 | CASSQDSLAVVNEQFF
TRBV7-6 | CASSLATGPDTEAFF
TRBV29-1 | CSAGGGETQYF
TRBV5-4 | CASRLDRGAEAFF
TRBV7-2 | CASSVTGVGTPQHF
TRBV5-5 | CASSLARSYGYTF
TRBV5-1 | CASSYRDRGNEQYF
TRBV6-6 | CASRFGTENEKLFF
TRBV2 | CASSEGGAPHF
TRBV30 | CAWSVGAGTGDGYTF
TRBV25-1 | CASSASWGSGANVLTF
TRBV5-1 | CASSLDRVDTEAFF
TRBV10-1 | CASSERGRGAWTEAFF
TRBV4-1 | CASSRGGGGDSYEQYF